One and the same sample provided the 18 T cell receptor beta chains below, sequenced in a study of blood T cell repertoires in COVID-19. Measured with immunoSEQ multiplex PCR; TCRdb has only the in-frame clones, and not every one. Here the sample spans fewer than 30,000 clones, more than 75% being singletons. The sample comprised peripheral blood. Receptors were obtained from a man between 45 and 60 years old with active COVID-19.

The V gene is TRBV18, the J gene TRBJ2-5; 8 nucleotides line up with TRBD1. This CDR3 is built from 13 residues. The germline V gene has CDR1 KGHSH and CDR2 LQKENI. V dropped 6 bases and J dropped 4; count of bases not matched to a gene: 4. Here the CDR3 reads CASSDRGGETQYF. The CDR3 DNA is TGTGCCAGCTCCGACAGGGGAGGAGAGACCCAGTACTTC.

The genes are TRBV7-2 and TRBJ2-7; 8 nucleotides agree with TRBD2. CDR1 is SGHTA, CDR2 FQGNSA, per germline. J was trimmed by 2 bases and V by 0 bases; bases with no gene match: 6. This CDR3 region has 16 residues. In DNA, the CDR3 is TGTGCCAGCAGCTTAGCGCCGAGCGGGGGAGCCTACGAGCAGTACTTC. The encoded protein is CASSLAPSGGAYEQYF.

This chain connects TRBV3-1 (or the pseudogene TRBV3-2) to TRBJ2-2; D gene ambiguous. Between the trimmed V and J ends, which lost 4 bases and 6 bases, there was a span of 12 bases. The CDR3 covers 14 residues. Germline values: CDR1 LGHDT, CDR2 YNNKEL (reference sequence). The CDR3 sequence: CASSPKRSPGELFF. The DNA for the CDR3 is TGTGCCAGCAGCCCAAAGCGTTCCCCCGGGGAGCTGTTTTTT.

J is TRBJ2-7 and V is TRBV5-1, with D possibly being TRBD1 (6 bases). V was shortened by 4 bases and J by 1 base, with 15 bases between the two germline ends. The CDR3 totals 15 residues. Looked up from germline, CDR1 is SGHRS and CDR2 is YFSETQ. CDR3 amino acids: CASSPYQGPSYEQYF. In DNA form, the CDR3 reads TGCGCCAGCAGCCCATACCAGGGGCCATCCTACGAGCAGTACTTC.

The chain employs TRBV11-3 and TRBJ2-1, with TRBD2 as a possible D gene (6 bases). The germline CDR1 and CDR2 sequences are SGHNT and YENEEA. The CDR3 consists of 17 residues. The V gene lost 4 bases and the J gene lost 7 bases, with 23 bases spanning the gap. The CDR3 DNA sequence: TGTGCCAGCAGCTCCGATGGGAGGCCCCCTTGGGGGAATGAGCAGTTCTTC. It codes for CASSSDGRPPWGNEQFF.

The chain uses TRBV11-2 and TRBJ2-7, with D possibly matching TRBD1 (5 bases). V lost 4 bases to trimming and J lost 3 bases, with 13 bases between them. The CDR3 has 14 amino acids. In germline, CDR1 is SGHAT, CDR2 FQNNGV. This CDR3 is CASSSGIRNYEQYF. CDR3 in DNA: TGTGCCAGCAGCTCAGGGATAAGAAACTACGAGCAGTACTTC.

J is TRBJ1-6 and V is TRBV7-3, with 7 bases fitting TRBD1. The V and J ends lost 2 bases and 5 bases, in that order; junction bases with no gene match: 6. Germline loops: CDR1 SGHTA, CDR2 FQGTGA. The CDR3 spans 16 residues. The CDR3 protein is CASSLLGTENNSPLHF. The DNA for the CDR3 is TGTGCCAGCAGCTTACTTGGGACAGAGAATAATTCACCCCTCCACTTT.

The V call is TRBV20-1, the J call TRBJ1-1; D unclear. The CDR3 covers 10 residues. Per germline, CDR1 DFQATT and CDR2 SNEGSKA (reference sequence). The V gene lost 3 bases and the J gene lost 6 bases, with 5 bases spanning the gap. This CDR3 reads CSASRAEAFF. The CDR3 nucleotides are TGCAGTGCTAGTCGCGCTGAAGCTTTCTTT.

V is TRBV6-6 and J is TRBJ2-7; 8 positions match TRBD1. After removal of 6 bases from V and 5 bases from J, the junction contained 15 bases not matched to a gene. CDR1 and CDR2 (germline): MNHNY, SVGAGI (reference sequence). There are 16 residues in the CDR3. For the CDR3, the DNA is TGTGCCAGCAGCCCCCCGGCCGGGACAGGCAAAAACGAGCAGTACTTC. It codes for CASSPPAGTGKNEQYF.

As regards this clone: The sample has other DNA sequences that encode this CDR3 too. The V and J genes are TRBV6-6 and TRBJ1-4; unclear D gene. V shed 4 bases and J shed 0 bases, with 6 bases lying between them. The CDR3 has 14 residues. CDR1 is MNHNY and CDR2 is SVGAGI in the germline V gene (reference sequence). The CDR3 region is CASSFLTTNEKLFF. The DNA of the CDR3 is TGTGCCAGCAGTTTCCTTACAACTAATGAAAAACTGTTTTTT.

Written as DNA, the CDR3 is TGTGCCATCACTGGGGAGTACAGCCCGTACGAGCAGTACTTC. This gives the protein CAITGEYSPYEQYF. The chain combines TRBV10-3 with TRBJ2-7; tentatively, D is TRBD2 (5 bases). The germline V and J ends were trimmed by 7 bases and 4 bases, with 17 bases remaining between them. The CDR3 loop spans 14 amino acids. Germline V gives CDR1 ENHRY, CDR2 SYGVKD.

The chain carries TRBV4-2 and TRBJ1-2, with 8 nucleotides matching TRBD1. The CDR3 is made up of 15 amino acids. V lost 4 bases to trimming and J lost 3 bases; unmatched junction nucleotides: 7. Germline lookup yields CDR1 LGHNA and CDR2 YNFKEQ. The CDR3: CASSPKDRAYYGYTF. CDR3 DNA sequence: TGTGCCAGCAGCCCTAAGGACAGGGCCTACTATGGCTACACCTTC.

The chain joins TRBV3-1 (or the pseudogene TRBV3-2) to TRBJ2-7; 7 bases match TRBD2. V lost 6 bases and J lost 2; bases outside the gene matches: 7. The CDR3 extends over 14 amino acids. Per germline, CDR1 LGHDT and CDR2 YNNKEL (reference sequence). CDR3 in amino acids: CASSRGGGPYEQYF. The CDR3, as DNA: TGTGCCAGCAGTCGCGGGGGAGGTCCCTACGAGCAGTACTTC.

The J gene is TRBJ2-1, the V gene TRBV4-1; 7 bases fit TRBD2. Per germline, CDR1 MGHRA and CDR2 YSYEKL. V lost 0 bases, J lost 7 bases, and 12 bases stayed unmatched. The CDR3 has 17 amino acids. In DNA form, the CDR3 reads TGCGCCAGCAGCCAAGATTGGAGCAGTAGGGGAGGGAATGAGCAGTTCTTC. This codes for CASSQDWSSRGGNEQFF.

DNA of the CDR3: TGTGCCACCAGTGATTTGCGTTTCGGGGGAACAGATACGCAGTATTTT. It is translated as CATSDLRFGGTDTQYF. V and J are TRBV24-1 and TRBJ2-3, with D possibly matching TRBD2 (6 bases). Germline CDR1 and CDR2: KGHDR and SFDVKD. Trimming took off 0 bases at V and 3 bases at J, with 12 bases between the two ends. CDR3 length: 16 residues.

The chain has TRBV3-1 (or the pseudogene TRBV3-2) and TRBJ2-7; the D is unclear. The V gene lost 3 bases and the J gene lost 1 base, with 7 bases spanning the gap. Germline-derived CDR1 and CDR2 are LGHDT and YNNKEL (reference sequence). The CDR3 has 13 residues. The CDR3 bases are TGTGCCAGCAGCCACACTGAATCCTACGAGCAGTACTTC. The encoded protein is CASSHTESYEQYF.

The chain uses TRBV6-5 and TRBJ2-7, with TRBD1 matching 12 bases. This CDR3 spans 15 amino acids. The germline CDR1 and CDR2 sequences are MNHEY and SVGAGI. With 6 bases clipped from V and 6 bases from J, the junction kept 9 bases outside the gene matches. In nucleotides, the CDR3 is TGTGCCAGCAGATTGCCGGGACAGGGGGCGGGCGAGCAGTACTTC. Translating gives CASRLPGQGAGEQYF.

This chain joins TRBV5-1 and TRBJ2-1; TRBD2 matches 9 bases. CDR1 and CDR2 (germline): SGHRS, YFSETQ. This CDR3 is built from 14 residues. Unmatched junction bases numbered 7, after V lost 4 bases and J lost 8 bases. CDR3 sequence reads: CASSLSGSTYEQFF. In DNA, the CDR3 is TGCGCCAGCAGCCTTAGCGGGAGTACGTATGAGCAGTTCTTC.